This is a list of T cell receptor beta chains from one sample in a study of cytomegalovirus exposure and HLA in healthy donors. Generated by immunoSEQ multiplex PCR, the TCRdb table keeps only in-frame clones and is missing some. The sample yields about 200,000 clones, roughly 87% seen once. Sequencing was done on a sample of PBMCs. Receptors were obtained from a woman between 18 and 29 years old in good health and CMV-seropositive. Both conserved end residues are part of each CDR3. The order of the fields is CDR3 length, J gene, V gene, clone size, D gene, CDR3 protein, CDR3 DNA. A D gene is named only where the DNA matches it firmly. Part of the rows lack a size; the others show once, few, many or a class for expanded clones.

>14|TRBJ1-1|TRBV28|.|.
CASSMGLTNTEAFF
TGTGCCAGCAGCATGGGACTGACGAACACTGAAGCTTTCTTT
>12|TRBJ1-5|TRBV28|.|.
CASWTGNQPQHF
TGTGCCAGCTGGACAGGCAATCAGCCCCAGCATTTT
>12|TRBJ2-7|TRBV7-9|.|.
CASSLRAYEQYF
TGTGCCAGCAGCTTGAGGGCCTACGAGCAGTACTTC
>14|TRBJ2-7|TRBV30|.|TRBD1
CAWSRRAQGARQYF
TGTGCCTGGAGTAGAAGGGCACAGGGGGCTAGGCAGTACTTC
>17|TRBJ2-7|TRBV27|.|TRBD2
CASSLRRTSAGVGEQCF
TGTGCCAGCAGTTTACGACGGACTAGCGCGGGGGTGGGGGAGCAGTGCTTC
>16|TRBJ2-7|TRBV5-1|.|TRBD2
CASSSGLGPGSYEQYF
TGCGCCAGCAGCTCGGGACTAGGTCCAGGGTCCTACGAGCAGTACTTC
>15|TRBJ1-2|TRBV5-1|.|.
CASSLGGGSNYGYTF
TGCGCCAGCAGCTTGGGAGGAGGTTCTAACTATGGCTACACCTTC
>15|TRBJ1-3|TRBV2|.|.
CASSEARVTGNTIYF
TGTGCCAGCAGTGAAGCACGGGTGACTGGAAACACCATATATTTT
>15|TRBJ1-2|TRBV4-1|.|.
CASSQETGIGYGYTF
TGCGCCAGCAGCCAAGAAACGGGGATTGGCTATGGCTACACCTTC
>16|TRBJ1-2|TRBV7-2|.|TRBD1
CASSFSRTGGAEGYTF
TGTGCCAGCAGCTTCTCAAGGACAGGGGGCGCGGAGGGCTACACCTTC
>15|TRBJ2-1|TRBV7-2|.|TRBD1
CASSLTGTGGNEQFF
TGTGCCAGCAGCTTAACCGGGACAGGGGGCAATGAGCAGTTCTTC
>11|TRBJ1-1|TRBV7-9|.|.
CASSLDRARIF
TGTGCCAGCAGCTTAGACAGGGCACGAATCTTT
>15|TRBJ1-2|TRBV27|.|TRBD1
CASSLSRTGRAGYTF
TGTGCCAGCAGTTTATCGCGGACAGGTCGGGCCGGCTACACCTTC
>15|TRBJ2-1|TRBV5-4|once|.
CASSLETAQHNEQFF
TGTGCCAGCAGCTTGGAAACAGCTCAGCACAATGAGCAGTTCTTC
>13|TRBJ1-5|TRBV30|.|.
CAWSTGKDQPQHF
TGTGCCTGGTCGACAGGCAAGGATCAGCCCCAGCATTTT
>15|TRBJ2-7|TRBV27|.|.
CASSLTGLVTYEQYF
TGTGCCAGCAGTTTAACAGGCCTAGTTACCTACGAGCAGTACTTC
>13|TRBJ1-1|TRBV13|.|.
CASSFEGNTEAFF
TGTGCCAGCAGCTTTGAGGGTAACACTGAAGCTTTCTTT
>15|TRBJ1-2|TRBV11-2|.|.
CASSLARDTLEGYTF
TGTGCCAGCAGCTTAGCCCGGGACACCCTGGAGGGCTACACCTTC
>11|TRBJ2-1|TRBV9|.|.
CASSSRYEQFF
TGTGCCAGCAGCTCCCGGTATGAGCAGTTCTTC
>11|TRBJ2-7|TRBV7-9|.|.
CASSSNYEQYF
TGTGCCAGCAGCTCAAACTACGAGCAGTACTTC
>13|TRBJ2-1|TRBV14|.|.
CASRQSLYNEQFF
TGTGCCAGCCGACAGAGTCTATACAATGAGCAGTTCTTC
>15|TRBJ1-1|TRBV6-5|.|TRBD1
CASSYPRQGGTEAFF
TGTGCCAGCAGTTATCCACGACAGGGTGGCACTGAAGCTTTCTTT
>13|TRBJ1-2|TRBV10-1|.|.
CASSVDRSYGYTF
TGCGCCAGCAGTGTAGACAGGTCATATGGCTACACCTTC